This paragraph covers one T cell receptor (beta chain) sequence. The sample comes from a study of blood T cell repertoires in COVID-19. Across the study: Spain, Italy and the United States supplied samples that represented acute and convalescent COVID-19.

Individuals aged roughly 18 to 95 years were recruited from 24 US areas. Trimming left V 4 bases short and J 0 bases short, with 16 bases between. Germline assignment: CDR1 SGHRS and CDR2 YFSETQ. The CDR3 runs to 17 residues. Profiled with immunoSEQ multiplex PCR; TCRdb holds only in-frame clones, not every one. The repertoire holds under 350,000 clones, with approximately 83% as singletons. The receptor's source is a woman aged 40 to 50 with acute COVID-19. The chain is built from TRBV5-1 and TRBJ2-2; perhaps TRBD1 as D (6 bases). Material: PBMCs or T cells enriched from blood (not recorded which). The CDR3 loop reads CASSPAGAGANTGELFF. Here the CDR3 DNA reads TGCGCCAGCAGCCCTGCAGGGGCAGGGGCGAACACCGGGGAGCTGTTTTTT.